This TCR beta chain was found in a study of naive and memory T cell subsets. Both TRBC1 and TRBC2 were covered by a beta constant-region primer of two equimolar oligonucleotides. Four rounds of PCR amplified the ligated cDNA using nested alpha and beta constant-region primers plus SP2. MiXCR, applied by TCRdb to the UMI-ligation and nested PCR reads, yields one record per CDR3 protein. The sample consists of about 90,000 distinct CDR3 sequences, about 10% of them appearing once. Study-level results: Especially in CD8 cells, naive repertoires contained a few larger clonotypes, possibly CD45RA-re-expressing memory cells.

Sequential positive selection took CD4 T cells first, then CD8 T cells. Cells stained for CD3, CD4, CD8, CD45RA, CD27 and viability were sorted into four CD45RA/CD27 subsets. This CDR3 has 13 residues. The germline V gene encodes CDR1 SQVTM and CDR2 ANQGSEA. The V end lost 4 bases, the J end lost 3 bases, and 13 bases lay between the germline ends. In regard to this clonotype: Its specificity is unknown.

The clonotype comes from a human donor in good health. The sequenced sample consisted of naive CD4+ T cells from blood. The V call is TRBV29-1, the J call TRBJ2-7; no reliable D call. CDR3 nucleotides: TGCAGCGTTGGGGTTCGAATGAACTACGAGCAGTACTTC. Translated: CSVGVRMNYEQYF.